Here is one T cell receptor (beta chain) with its context. Antigen specificity is unknown. This entry is derived from a study of identical twins. Study-wide results and caveats: Beta clonotypes that were abundant in cord blood contained fewer insertions, a pattern absent from memory repertoires.

V shed 7 bases and J shed 4 bases, with 6 bases lying between them. Germline CDR1 and CDR2: MNHNY and SVGAGI (reference sequence). CDR3 size: 11 residues. A universal primer site was incorporated via template switching, and the cDNA contained unique molecular identifiers. TCRdb re-derived calls from the 5' RACE reads in MiXCR, one entry per CDR3 protein. The table lists fewer than 650,000 distinct CDR3 sequences, just under 10% of them singletons, with 3% in the top ten. This sample also appeared in a second study, on yellow fever vaccine responses in identical twins.

The V and J genes are TRBV6-6 and TRBJ2-3; D ambiguous. The origin of this receptor is a woman aged 18-30 years in good health. What was sequenced was PBMCs. The CDR3 here is CASTQADTQYF. The CDR3 DNA is TGTGCCAGCACCCAGGCAGATACGCAGTATTTT.